The source of this T cell receptor (beta chain) is a study of brain T cells in children with intractable seizures. Overall study results and limits: Pre-surgery blood may have been undersampled, hiding some clones. Patients' HCMV serostatus was unknown; virus specificity rests on CDR3 similarity alone.

A word on this clone: Its antigen is unidentified.

V was cut by 5 bases and J by 6 bases, with 23 bases left in between. Per germline, CDR1 SGHNT and CDR2 YENEEA. The CDR3 runs 17 residues. Time point described: blood from clinic visit 5 months post-surgery; TSC patient then seizure free. The sequenced cases were selected for having the highest brain T cell transcript signatures. Before surgery, patients took at least one anti-epileptic drug. TCRdb keeps only in-frame clones here, not all; method: immunoSEQ multiplex PCR. Of about 340,000 clones listed, roughly 92% are singletons. V and J are TRBV11-3 and TRBJ2-1, with D possibly matching TRBD2 (5 bases). This receptor was obtained from a boy under three years old with tuberous sclerosis and intractable seizures. The sample here was peripheral blood, taken approximately 5 months after surgery. CDR3 coding DNA: TGTGCCAGCAGCGTATACGCCTCAGCGGCACGGGTCAATGAGCAGTTCTTC. Translation gives CASSVYASAARVNEQFF.